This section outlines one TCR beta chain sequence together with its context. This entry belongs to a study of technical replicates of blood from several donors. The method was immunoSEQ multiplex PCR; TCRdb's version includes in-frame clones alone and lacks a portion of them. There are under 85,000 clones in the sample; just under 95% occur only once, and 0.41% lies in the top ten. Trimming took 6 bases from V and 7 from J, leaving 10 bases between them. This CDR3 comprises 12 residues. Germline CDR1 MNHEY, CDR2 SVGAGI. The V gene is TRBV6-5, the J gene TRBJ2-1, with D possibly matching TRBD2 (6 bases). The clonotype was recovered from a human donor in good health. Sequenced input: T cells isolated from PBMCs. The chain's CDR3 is CASRATSNEQFF. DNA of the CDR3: TGTGCCAGCAGGGCGACTAGTAATGAGCAGTTCTTC.